This is a list of T cell receptor beta chains from one sample in a study of naive and memory T cell subsets. Via MiXCR, TCRdb re-called the UMI-ligation and nested PCR reads, giving one row per CDR3 protein. The data contain 25,000 to 35,000 distinct CDR3 sequences, about 6.2% of them singletons. The sequenced sample was skin, obtained from a tuberculin skin test site. These receptors were taken from an adult in good health. CDR3s leave out the opening cysteine and the closing phenylalanine or tryptophan. D genes are given only for firm matches. Not all rows give a size; the values are once, few, many and, for expanded clones, a class.

.,TRBJ2-1,TRBV4-1,.,ASSQYRPRADEQF
many,TRBJ2-3,TRBV6-5,TRBD2,ASSYVGLAGTDTQY
many,TRBJ2-5,TRBV7-2,TRBD2,ASRTPSGGASETQY
many,TRBJ1-5,TRBV6-4,.,ASSETVGNQPQH
few,TRBJ2-7,TRBV5-1,.,ASSAEGRAEQY
many,TRBJ1-3,TRBV20-1,.,SARPPGRSYPYSGNTIY
many,TRBJ1-6,TRBV5-5,.,ASSLGGIPLH
many,TRBJ2-7,TRBV2,TRBD1,ASSEQGVAYEQY
many,TRBJ2-7,TRBV5-1,TRBD2,ASSSAGDPYEQY
.,TRBJ1-1,TRBV15,TRBD1,ATSRGTGGTEAF
few,TRBJ2-7,TRBV7-9,.,ASSRRDYEQY
many,TRBJ2-1,TRBV6-1,.,ASSGHGNYNEQF
many,TRBJ2-3,TRBV5-1,.,ASGKESTSTDTQY
many,TRBJ2-7,TRBV6-5,.,ASSYSMRYEQY
medium-sized,TRBJ2-2,TRBV25-1,.,ASSDRPGGTGELF
.,TRBJ1-2,TRBV6-5,.,ASTQGGGGEGYT
many,TRBJ2-2,TRBV3-1,.,ASSQVILNANTGELF
many,TRBJ1-2,TRBV3-1,.,ASSQGSMLVYT
few,TRBJ2-1,TRBV29-1,.,SVRINEQF
.,TRBJ1-6,TRBV7-3,.,ASSLGGRGYSPLH
many,TRBJ2-5,TRBV7-8,TRBD2,ASSFAGGPQETQY
.,TRBJ1-5,TRBV11-2,.,ASSLRQGHQPQH
once,TRBJ2-3,TRBV7-9,.,ASSSTGGSPGTQY
many,TRBJ2-7,TRBV28,.,ASSNYEQY
few,TRBJ1-5,TRBV20-1,TRBD1,SARGPGTGWGGNQPQH
.,TRBJ1-2,TRBV11-2,.,ANSLDPKGTLSDYGYT
many,TRBJ1-6,TRBV7-3,.,ASSPGTANSPLH
.,TRBJ2-3,TRBV10-3,.,AIMQDDSDTQY
many,TRBJ2-5,TRBV7-3,.,ASSFQGLHQETQY
once,TRBJ2-2,TRBV4-1,.,ASSQTGPTGGELF
medium-sized,TRBJ2-1,TRBV5-1,.,ASSEESPQTEQF
few,TRBJ2-1,TRBV4-1,TRBD1,ASSRVGTGNNEQF
many,TRBJ2-3,TRBV21-1,.,ALGMGGHPWGDTQY
many,TRBJ1-3,TRBV7-3,.,ASSLRKKRDTSRKYSGNTIY
many,TRBJ2-5,TRBV12-3/TRBV12-4,TRBD1,ASSPGQGRGETQY
many,TRBJ2-3,TRBV3-1,.,ASSIRTGDTQY
medium-sized,TRBJ2-3,TRBV11-2,.,ASSPTDTQY
many,TRBJ1-1,TRBV25-1,.,ASSGPGSLWRAF
.,TRBJ2-7,TRBV27,.,ASSLSRVGEQY
many,TRBJ2-1,TRBV20-1,TRBD2,SAYIAGGFYNEQF
few,TRBJ2-5,TRBV4-2,.,ASSQGQETQY
few,TRBJ1-4,TRBV29-1,.,SVGESPEKLF
many,TRBJ2-5,TRBV12-3/TRBV12-4,.,ASSLTATTRGGAQY
few,TRBJ2-4,TRBV5-6,TRBD2,ASSLGGTSLVGLAKNIQY
few,TRBJ2-5,TRBV9,TRBD1,ASSARGRVETQY
many,TRBJ2-3,TRBV20-1,TRBD2,SARLPSSGGSISTDTQY
medium-sized,TRBJ2-7,TRBV2,.,ASSADSSRQY
medium-sized,TRBJ2-2,TRBV2,.,ASQQGPNTGELF
few,TRBJ2-7,TRBV18,.,ASSPPTSYEQY
medium-sized,TRBJ2-7,TRBV5-1,.,ASHGNNYEQY
few,TRBJ2-2,TRBV10-2,.,ASTPPGQTNTGELF
many,TRBJ2-7,TRBV4-1,.,ASSPPGTYEQY
few,TRBJ2-3,TRBV7-2,.,ASSLGYLNTDTQY
many,TRBJ2-5,TRBV6-5,.,ASSYGGAGETQY
many,TRBJ2-7,TRBV5-1,.,ASSLIGGGYEQY
.,TRBJ2-5,TRBV7-9,.,ASSCGETQY
.,TRBJ2-1,TRBV25-1,TRBD2,ASRERGGSYNEQF
many,TRBJ1-3,TRBV6-2/TRBV6-3,TRBD1,ASTDRARIISGNTIY
many,TRBJ2-3,TRBV7-9,TRBD2,ASSRRLGTSGRGTDTQY
few,TRBJ2-3,TRBV27,.,ASSPIQGTDTQY